The rows below give T cell receptor beta chains drawn from one sample of a study of metastatic and nonmetastatic thyroid tumors. TCRdb re-analyzed the PCR reads through MiXCR. This sample has 49,000 or so clones, with around 25% found just once. Sample: blood. The receptors here all came from a male donor with papillary thyroid cancer or a benign thyroid nodule (not recorded which). Some clones in this sample may be carry-over from other donors' samples. Both conserved end residues are part of each CDR3. The D gene is left open where the match is weak. The size of a clone is reported for some rows only, either as once, few or many, or as a class for expanded clones.

clone_size	v_call	j_call	d_call	cdr3_aa	cdr3_nt
.	TRBV20-1	TRBJ2-5	TRBD2	CSARHSAGGQETQYF	TGCAGTGCTAGACACTCGGCGGGGGGTCAAGAGACCCAGTACTTC
few	TRBV6-1	TRBJ2-6	TRBD2	CASRTSGRKAGANVLTF	TGTGCCAGCAGGACTAGCGGGAGAAAGGCTGGGGCCAACGTCCTGACTTTC
few	TRBV7-3	TRBJ2-3	.	CASSLSGDTQYF	TGTGCCAGCAGCTTATCCGGAGATACGCAGTATTTT
many	TRBV20-1	TRBJ1-2	TRBD1	CSARASWTGLDGYTF	TGCAGTGCTAGAGCATCTTGGACAGGGTTGGATGGCTACACCTTC
.	TRBV18	TRBJ1-1	TRBD1	CATWGLARGEAFF	TGTGCCACCTGGGGTCTCGCCAGGGGGGAAGCTTTCTTT
.	TRBV11-2	TRBJ2-1	TRBD2	CASSLGFGGGAYNEQFF	TGTGCCAGCAGCTTAGGTTTTGGCGGGGGGGCCTACAATGAGCAGTTCTTC
many	TRBV4-1	TRBJ2-1	.	CASSQGAGEQFF	TGCGCCAGCAGCCAAGGAGCAGGTGAGCAGTTCTTC
.	TRBV5-1	TRBJ2-7	.	CASSKAGVSSYEQYF	TGCGCCAGCAGTAAAGCAGGAGTCAGCTCCTACGAGCAGTACTTC
.	TRBV11-2	TRBJ1-3	TRBD1	CASSRIGTGGSGNTIYF	TGTGCCAGCAGCCGAATCGGGACAGGGGGCTCTGGAAACACCATATATTTT
many	TRBV20-1	TRBJ2-3	TRBD2	CSASPSGNPTDTQYF	TGCAGTGCTAGTCCTAGCGGGAACCCCACAGATACGCAGTATTTT
many	TRBV28	TRBJ2-2	TRBD1	CASSGTANTGELFF	TGTGCCAGCAGTGGGACAGCGAACACCGGGGAGCTGTTTTTT
many	TRBV7-9	TRBJ2-7	.	CASSSRGGYEQYF	TGTGCCAGCAGCTCGAGGGGGGGCTACGAGCAGTACTTC
many	TRBV20-1	TRBJ1-3	.	CSARGGDTIYF	TGCAGTGCTAGGGGGGGGGACACCATATATTTT
few	TRBV6-2/TRBV6-3	TRBJ1-6	.	CASSPRQETSYNSPLHF	TGTGCCAGCAGCCCCCGACAGGAGACCTCCTATAATTCACCCCTCCACTTT